The T cell receptor beta chain under discussion was sequenced for a study of T cells after yellow fever vaccination. With 8 bases removed from V and 7 bases from J, the gap between germline ends came to 16 bases. The CDR3 has 13 amino acids. TCRdb recomputed calls from the 5' RACE reads with MiXCR, one row per CDR3 protein. The sample holds approximately 550,000 distinct CDR3 sequences; 13% are singletons and the top ten take 11% to 15%. This clonotype was seen more than once but under ten times. The source material was PBMCs, sampled on the day of the yellow fever booster vaccination. This clonotype was sampled from a young man who received the YFV17D yellow fever vaccine. The chain has TRBV12-3 or TRBV12-4 and TRBJ2-3; perhaps D is TRBD1 or TRBD2 (5 bases each). The CDR3 DNA sequence: TGTGCCAGCTGGTTAGATGGGGGAAATACGCAGTATTTT. The encoded protein is CASWLDGGNTQYF.